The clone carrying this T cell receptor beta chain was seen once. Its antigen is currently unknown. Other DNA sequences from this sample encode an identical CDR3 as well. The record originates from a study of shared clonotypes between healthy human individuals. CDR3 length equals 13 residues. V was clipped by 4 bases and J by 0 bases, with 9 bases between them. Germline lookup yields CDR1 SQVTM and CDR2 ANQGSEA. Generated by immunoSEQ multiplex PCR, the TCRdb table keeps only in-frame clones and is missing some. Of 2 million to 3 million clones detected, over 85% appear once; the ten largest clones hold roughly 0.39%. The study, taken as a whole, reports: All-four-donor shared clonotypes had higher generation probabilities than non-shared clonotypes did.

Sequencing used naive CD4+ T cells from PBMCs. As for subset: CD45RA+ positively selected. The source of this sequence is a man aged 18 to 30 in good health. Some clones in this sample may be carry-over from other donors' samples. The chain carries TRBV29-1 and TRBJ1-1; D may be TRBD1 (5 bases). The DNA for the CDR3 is TGCAGCGTTGTTCGGACACTGAACACTGAAGCTTTCTTT. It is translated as CSVVRTLNTEAFF.